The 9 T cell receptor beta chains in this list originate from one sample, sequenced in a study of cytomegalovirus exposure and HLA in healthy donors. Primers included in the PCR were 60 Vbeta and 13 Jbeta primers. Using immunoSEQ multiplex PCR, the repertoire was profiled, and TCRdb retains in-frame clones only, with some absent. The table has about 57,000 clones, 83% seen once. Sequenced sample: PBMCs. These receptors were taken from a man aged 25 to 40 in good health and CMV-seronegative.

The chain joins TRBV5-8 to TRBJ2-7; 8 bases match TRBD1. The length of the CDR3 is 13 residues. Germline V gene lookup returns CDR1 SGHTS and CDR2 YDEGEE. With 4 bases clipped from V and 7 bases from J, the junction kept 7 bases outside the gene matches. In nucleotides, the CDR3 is TGTGCCAGCAGCCTGCAGGGGGCTCGGGAGCAGTACTTC. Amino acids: CASSLQGAREQYF. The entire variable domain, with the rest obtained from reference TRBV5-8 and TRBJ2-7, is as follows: EAGVTQSPTHLIKTRGQQATLRCSPISGHTSVYWYQQALGLGLQFLLWYDEGEERNRGNFPPRFSGRQFPNYSSELNVNALELEDSALYLCASSLQGAREQYFGPGTRLTVT.

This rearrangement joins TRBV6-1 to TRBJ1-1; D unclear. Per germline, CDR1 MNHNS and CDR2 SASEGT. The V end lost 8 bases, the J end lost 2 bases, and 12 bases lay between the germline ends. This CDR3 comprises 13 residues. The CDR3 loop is CASRRGRNTEAFF. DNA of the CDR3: TGTGCCAGCCGGCGCGGGCGAAACACTGAAGCTTTCTTT.

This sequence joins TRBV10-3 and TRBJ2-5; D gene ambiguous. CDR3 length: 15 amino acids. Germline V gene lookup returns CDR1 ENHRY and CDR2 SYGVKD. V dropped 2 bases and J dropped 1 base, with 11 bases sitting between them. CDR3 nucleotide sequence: TGTGCCATCAGTGAGGTCGAACAGATCCAAGAGACCCAGTACTTC. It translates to CAISEVEQIQETQYF.

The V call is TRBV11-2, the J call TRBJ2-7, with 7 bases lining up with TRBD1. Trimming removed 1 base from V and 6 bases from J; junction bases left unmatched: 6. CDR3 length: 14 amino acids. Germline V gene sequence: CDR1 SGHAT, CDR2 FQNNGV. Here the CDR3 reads CASSLGPQGTEQYF. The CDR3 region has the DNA TGTGCCAGCAGCTTAGGACCACAGGGGACCGAGCAGTACTTC. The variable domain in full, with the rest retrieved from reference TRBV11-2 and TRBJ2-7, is EAGVAQSPRYKIIEKRQSVAFWCNPISGHATLYWYQQILGQGPKLLIQFQNNGVVDDSQLPKDRFSAERLKGVDSTLKIQPAKLEDSAVYLCASSLGPQGTEQYFGPGTRLTVT.

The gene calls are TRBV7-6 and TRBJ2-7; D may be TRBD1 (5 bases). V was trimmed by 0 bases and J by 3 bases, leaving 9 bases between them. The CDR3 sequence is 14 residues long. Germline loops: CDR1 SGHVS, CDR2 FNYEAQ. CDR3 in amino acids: CASSLAAGRYEQYF. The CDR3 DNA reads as TGTGCCAGCAGCTTAGCTGCAGGGCGCTACGAGCAGTACTTC.

The CDR3 spells CASSLQGRETQYF. The CDR3 nucleotides read TGTGCCAGCAGCTTACAGGGGCGGGAGACCCAGTACTTC. The V and J genes are TRBV7-9 and TRBJ2-5, with a tentative D call TRBD1 (6 bases). CDR1 is SEHNR and CDR2 is FQNEAQ in the germline V gene (reference sequence). V lost 2 bases and J lost 5, with 9 bases in between. There are 13 residues in the CDR3.

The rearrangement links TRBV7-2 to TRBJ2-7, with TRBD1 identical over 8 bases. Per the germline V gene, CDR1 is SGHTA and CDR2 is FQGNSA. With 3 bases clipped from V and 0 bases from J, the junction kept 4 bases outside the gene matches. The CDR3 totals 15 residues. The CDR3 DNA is TGTGCCAGCAGCTTCTCGGGACAGGCCTCCTACGAGCAGTACTTC. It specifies CASSFSGQASYEQYF.

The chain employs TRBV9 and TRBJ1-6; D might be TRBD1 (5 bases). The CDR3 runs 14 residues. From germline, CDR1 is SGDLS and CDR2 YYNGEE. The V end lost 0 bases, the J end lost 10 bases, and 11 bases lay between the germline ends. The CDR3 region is CASSVVGRGSPLHF. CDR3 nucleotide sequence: TGTGCCAGCAGCGTAGTGGGTAGGGGCTCACCCCTCCACTTT. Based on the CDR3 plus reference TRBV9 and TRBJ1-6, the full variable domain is DSGVTQTPKHLITATGQRVTLRCSPRSGDLSVYWYQQSLDQGLQFLIQYYNGEERAKGNILERFSAQQFPDLHSELNLSSLELGDSALYFCASSVVGRGSPLHFGNGTRLTVT.

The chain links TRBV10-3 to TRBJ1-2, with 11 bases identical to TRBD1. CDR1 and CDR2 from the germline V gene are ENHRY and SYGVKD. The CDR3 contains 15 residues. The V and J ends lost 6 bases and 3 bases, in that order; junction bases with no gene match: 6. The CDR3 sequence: CAISDRDRGDYGYTF. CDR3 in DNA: TGTGCCATCAGCGACCGGGACAGGGGGGACTATGGCTACACCTTC.